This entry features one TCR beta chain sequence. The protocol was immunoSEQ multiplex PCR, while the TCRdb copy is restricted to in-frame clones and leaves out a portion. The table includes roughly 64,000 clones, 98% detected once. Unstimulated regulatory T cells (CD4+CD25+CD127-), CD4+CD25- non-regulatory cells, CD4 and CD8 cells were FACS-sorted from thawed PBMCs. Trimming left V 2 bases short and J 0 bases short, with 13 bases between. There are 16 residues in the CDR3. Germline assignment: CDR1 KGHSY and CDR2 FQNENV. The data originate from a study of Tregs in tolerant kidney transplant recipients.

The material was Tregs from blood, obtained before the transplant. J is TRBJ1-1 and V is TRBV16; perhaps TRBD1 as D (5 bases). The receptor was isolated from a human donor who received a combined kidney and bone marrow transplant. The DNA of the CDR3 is TGTGCCAGCAGCCAAGGAACGGGGGTATTGAACACTGAAGCTTTCTTT. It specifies CASSQGTGVLNTEAFF.